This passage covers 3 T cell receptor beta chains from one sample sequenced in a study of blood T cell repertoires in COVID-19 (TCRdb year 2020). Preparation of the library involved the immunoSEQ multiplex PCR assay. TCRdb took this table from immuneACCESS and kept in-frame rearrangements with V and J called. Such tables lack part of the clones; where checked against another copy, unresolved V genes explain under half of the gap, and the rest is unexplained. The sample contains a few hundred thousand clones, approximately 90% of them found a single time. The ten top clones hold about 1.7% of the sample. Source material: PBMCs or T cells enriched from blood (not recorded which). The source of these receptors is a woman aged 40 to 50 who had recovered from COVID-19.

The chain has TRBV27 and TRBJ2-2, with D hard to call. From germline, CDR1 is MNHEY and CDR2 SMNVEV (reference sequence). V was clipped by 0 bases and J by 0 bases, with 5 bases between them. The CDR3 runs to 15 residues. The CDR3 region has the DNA TGTGCCAGCAGTTTATCGCTATCGAACACCGGGGAGCTGTTTTTT. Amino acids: CASSLSLSNTGELFF.

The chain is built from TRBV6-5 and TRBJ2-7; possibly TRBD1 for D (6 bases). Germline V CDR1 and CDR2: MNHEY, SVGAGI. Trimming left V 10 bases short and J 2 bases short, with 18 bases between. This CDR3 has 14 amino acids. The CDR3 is CATHVGDNTYEQYF. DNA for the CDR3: TGTGCCACCCACGTGGGGGACAACACCTACGAGCAGTACTTC.

The CDR3 sequence is CASSLGPGSHQETQYF. The CDR3, as DNA: TGTGCCAGCAGCTTGGGGCCCGGGTCCCACCAAGAGACCCAGTACTTC. The chain has TRBV11-2 and TRBJ2-5; possibly TRBD1 for D (5 bases). This CDR3 region has 16 residues. Trimming took 3 bases from V and 0 from J, leaving 14 bases between them. In germline, CDR1 is SGHAT, CDR2 FQNNGV. Together with reference TRBV11-2 and TRBJ2-5, the CDR3 gives the full variable domain: EAGVAQSPRYKIIEKRQSVAFWCNPISGHATLYWYQQILGQGPKLLIQFQNNGVVDDSQLPKDRFSAERLKGVDSTLKIQPAKLEDSAVYLCASSLGPGSHQETQYFGPGTRLLVL.